The present TCR beta chain was sequenced within a study of Ad26.COV2.S vaccination and SARS-CoV-2 variants. Study information: Of the COV1001 trial arms, the Ad26.COV2.S arm included the donor. Donor got 5x10^10 or 1x10^11 viral particles of Ad26.COV2.S. Whole-study results and caveats: Measures of TCR breadth and depth may have fallen short of total T cell responses. Non-spike TCR breadth was similar in vaccine and placebo recipients.

Treatment given: some 20 received Ad26.COV2.S at low or high dose, single or two shots; roughly 5 received placebo; per-sample allocation not given. Collection of the samples took place on day 63 after the first injection of vaccine or placebo. This clone was counted ten times or more. Its target is not known. Germline CDR1 SGHRS, CDR2 YFSETQ. V dropped 3 bases and J dropped 0 bases, with 9 bases sitting between them. The CDR3 loop spans 15 amino acids. The data were produced by immunoSEQ multiplex PCR, yet TCRdb's version contains in-frame clones alone and is incomplete. The sample lists 300,000 to 400,000 clones, roughly 84% occurring once.

The sequences come from peripheral blood, collected in a trial of Ad26.COV2.S vaccine versus placebo. The chain links TRBV5-1 to TRBJ1-4; no definite D call. The receptor was derived from a person aged 18-65 years who received the Ad26.COV2.S COVID-19 vaccine or a placebo. The CDR3 nucleotides are TGCGCCAGCAGCTGGTCTCTGGCAACTAATGAAAAACTGTTTTTT. It is translated as CASSWSLATNEKLFF.